This T cell receptor (beta chain) was profiled in a study of regulatory T cells in long-lasting Graves disease. Broader study findings: Persistent disease exhibited a predilection for TRBV28, TRBJ1-2 and TRBJ2-5.

This clonotype was seen ten or more times. What it recognizes is unknown. Losses at the gene ends were 7 bases for V and 5 bases for J; bases not matched to a gene: 8. This CDR3 is built from 15 residues. Germline CDR1 is MNHNS and CDR2 is SASEGT. Building the TCR beta libraries relied on iRepertoire HTBI primers, and CDR3 regions underwent Arm-PCR. TCRdb reprocessed the multiplex PCR reads via MiXCR and lists one record per CDR3 protein. The table has over 500,000 distinct CDR3 sequences, roughly 15% seen once. Time point of the sample: newly diagnosed GD, antithyroid drugs for less than 3 months. PBMC RNA was the source of the TCR library. An endocrinology department in Xi'an, China, supplied the patients. This sample also belongs to another study, concerning T cells in Graves' hyperthyroidism and ophthalmopathy. From that study: In patients aged 18 to 65, hyperthyroidism was newly diagnosed, with duration under 2 months. Blood shared most expanded thyroid clonotypes above 0.001.

The chain recombines TRBV6-1 with TRBJ2-1; 10 bases agree with TRBD2. The clonotype originates from a woman aged 25 to 39 with Graves disease. Here the sequenced sample was peripheral blood mononuclear cells (PBMCs), taken at new diagnosis, from a patient treated with antithyroid drugs. The CDR3 is CASISQLAGNNEQFF. The CDR3 DNA reads TGTGCCAGCATATCACAACTAGCGGGAAACAATGAGCAGTTCTTC.